A single sample is the source of the 21 T cell receptor beta chains below, sequenced in a study of blood T cell repertoires in COVID-19. Assay: immunoSEQ multiplex PCR; the TCRdb copy retains only in-frame clones and omits some. Of roughly 440,000 clones in the sample, around 88% were seen once. Sequenced material: peripheral blood. The receptors originated from a woman aged 45-65 years with COVID-19, enrolled during active disease.

The chain recombines TRBV6-1 with TRBJ2-7, with D perhaps matching TRBD2 (7 bases). Trimming cost V 1 base and J 6 bases, with 16 bases left between them. The length of the CDR3 is 15 residues. Germline V CDR1 and CDR2: MNHNS, SASEGT. In DNA, the CDR3 is TGTGCCAGCAGTGAAGATAGGGGGGGAGGGCGCGAGCAGTACTTC. This gives the protein CASSEDRGGGREQYF.

The genes are TRBV7-9 and TRBJ2-3; 12 positions match TRBD1. Germline V lookup: CDR1 SEHNR, CDR2 FQNEAQ (reference sequence). CDR3 length: 15 residues. Trimming removed 5 bases from V and 6 bases from J; junction bases left unmatched: 6. The DNA of the CDR3 is TGTGCCAGCAGCACAGGGGACAGGGGGCACGATACGCAGTATTTT. It is translated as CASSTGDRGHDTQYF.

The chain carries TRBV9 and TRBJ1-1, with D possibly matching TRBD1 (5 bases). V lost 2 bases, J lost 8 bases, and 10 bases lay in between. Germline CDR1 SGDLS, CDR2 YYNGEE. The CDR3 length is 12 residues. The CDR3 loop is CASSVPGGEAFF. For the CDR3, the DNA is TGTGCCAGCAGCGTCCCCGGGGGGGAAGCTTTCTTT.

This clone has a handful of counts. The chain employs TRBV7-3 and TRBJ1-2, with D possibly matching TRBD1 (5 bases). Trimming removed 2 bases from V and 11 bases from J, with 18 bases in between. Germline-derived CDR1 and CDR2 are SGHTA and FQGTGA. The CDR3 loop spans 14 amino acids. The CDR3 nucleotides are TGTGCCAGCAGCTTAGAGTCAGGGAAAGAGGATTACACCTTC. Protein sequence: CASSLESGKEDYTF.

The chain has TRBV7-8 and TRBJ2-1; 8 bases are shared with TRBD2. V lost 5 bases and J lost 6; bases outside the gene matches: 15. This CDR3 is 17 amino acids long. Germline V gene data show CDR1 as SGHVS and CDR2 as FQNEAQ. The CDR3 region is CASSVTKPGLVVNEQFF. The CDR3 region has the DNA TGTGCCAGCAGCGTAACAAAACCGGGACTAGTCGTCAATGAGCAGTTCTTC. The entire variable domain, with the rest obtained from reference TRBV7-8 and TRBJ2-1, is as follows: GAGVSQSPRYKVAKRGQDVALRCDPISGHVSLFWYQQALGQGPEFLTYFQNEAQLDKSGLPSDRFFAERPEGSVSTLKIQRTQQEDSAVYLCASSVTKPGLVVNEQFFGPGTRLTVL.

V and J are TRBV4-2 and TRBJ2-3; 13 bases fit TRBD2. V trimming: 0 bases; J trimming: 6 bases; junction bases outside the gene matches: 6. The V gene's germline CDR1 is LGHNA and CDR2 YNFKEQ. The length of the CDR3 is 17 residues. The CDR3 nucleotides read TGTGCCAGCAGCCAAGAGACTAGCGGGGGGCCAGGGGATACGCAGTATTTT. Translated: CASSQETSGGPGDTQYF.

The rearrangement uses TRBV24-1 and TRBJ2-3, with D possibly TRBD2 on 6 matching bases. CDR3 size: 14 residues. Between the trimmed V and J ends, which lost 5 bases and 11 bases, there was a span of 19 bases. The germline V gene encodes CDR1 KGHDR and CDR2 SFDVKD. CDR3 amino acids: CATSGRLVSVGQYF. The CDR3 DNA sequence: TGTGCCACCAGTGGCCGACTAGTAAGTGTGGGGCAGTATTTT.

The chain couples TRBV5-1 to TRBJ2-7; unclear D gene. The CDR3 loop spans 14 amino acids. Germline-derived CDR1 and CDR2 are SGHRS and YFSETQ. V was trimmed by 4 bases and J by 3 bases, leaving 14 bases between them. For the CDR3, the DNA is TGCGCCAGCAGCCCTGGTTACTCCATCTACGAGCAGTACTTC. Amino acids: CASSPGYSIYEQYF.

The rearrangement joins TRBV13 to TRBJ1-2; D possibly corresponds to TRBD1 (5 bases). Germline lookup yields CDR1 PRHDT and CDR2 FYEKMQ (reference sequence). The CDR3 spans 14 residues. V lost 2 bases, J lost 6 bases, and 13 bases lay in between. This CDR3 is CASSLWGRADGYTF. CDR3 sequence (DNA): TGTGCCAGCAGCTTATGGGGCAGGGCCGATGGCTACACCTTC.

This chain joins TRBV7-9 and TRBJ1-1, with TRBD1 matching 7 bases. The ends lost 5 bases at V and 0 bases at J; junction bases unmatched: 6. The germline V gene has CDR1 SEHNR and CDR2 FQNEAQ (reference sequence). This CDR3 has 15 residues. CDR3 loop: CASSLRTGLNTEAFF. DNA for the CDR3: TGTGCCAGCAGCCTCCGGACAGGCTTGAACACTGAAGCTTTCTTT.

Here the CDR3 DNA reads TGTGCCAGCTCACCCGAGGTGGACACCCAAGCTTTCTTT. Translated, it gives CASSPEVDTQAFF. The gene calls are TRBV18 and TRBJ1-1, with D possibly being TRBD1 (5 bases). Trimming left V 3 bases short and J 9 bases short, with 14 bases between. Germline V lookup: CDR1 KGHSH, CDR2 LQKENI. The CDR3 runs 13 residues.

V is TRBV9 and J is TRBJ2-7; TRBD1 matches 9 bases. Trimming at V came to 3 bases and at J to 5 bases, leaving 6 bases not matched to a gene. This CDR3 contains 14 residues. Germline CDR1 reads SGDLS; CDR2 reads YYNGEE. The CDR3 is CASSARDRANEQYF. CDR3 DNA: TGTGCCAGCAGCGCCCGGGACAGGGCAAACGAGCAGTACTTC.

CDR3 loop: CASSRQQLGRVDYGYTF. The CDR3 nucleotides are TGTGCCAGCAGTCGACAACAGTTGGGGCGAGTCGACTATGGCTACACCTTC. The rearrangement joins TRBV6-6 to TRBJ1-2, with D possibly matching TRBD1 (5 bases). Trimming removed 5 bases at V and 3 bases at J, with 22 bases between. Looked up from germline, CDR1 is MNHNY and CDR2 is SVGAGI (reference sequence). The CDR3 runs 17 residues.

V and J are TRBV11-2 and TRBJ1-1, with D possibly TRBD1 on 6 matching bases. CDR1 and CDR2 from the germline V gene are SGHAT and FQNNGV. CDR3 size: 15 residues. V was pared by 4 bases and J by 0 bases, with 12 bases between. The CDR3 sequence: CASSSPGTLNTEAFF. The DNA of the CDR3 is TGTGCCAGCAGCTCCCCCGGGACATTGAACACTGAAGCTTTCTTT. Filled out from reference TRBV11-2 and TRBJ1-1, the complete variable domain reads EAGVAQSPRYKIIEKRQSVAFWCNPISGHATLYWYQQILGQGPKLLIQFQNNGVVDDSQLPKDRFSAERLKGVDSTLKIQPAKLEDSAVYLCASSSPGTLNTEAFFGQGTRLTVV.

This chain links TRBV6-1 with TRBJ1-2; D is unclear. The germline V and J ends were trimmed by 3 bases and 6 bases, with 11 bases remaining between them. Germline CDR1 MNHNS, CDR2 SASEGT. The CDR3 has 13 residues. CDR3 residues: CASSDMLVDGYTF. The CDR3 DNA follows: TGTGCCAGCAGTGATATGCTAGTCGATGGCTACACCTTC.

The J gene is TRBJ1-4, the V gene TRBV27; 7 nucleotides align to TRBD1. The length of the CDR3 is 17 residues. Germline V CDR1 and CDR2: MNHEY, SMNVEV (reference sequence). After removal of 9 bases from V and 5 bases from J, the junction contained 18 bases not matched to a gene. CDR3 amino acids: CASGDRGWYNLNEKLFF. CDR3 coding DNA: TGTGCCAGTGGGGACAGAGGATGGTATAATCTAAATGAAAAACTGTTTTTT.

This chain connects TRBV29-1 to TRBJ1-1; 9 bases map to TRBD1. CDR3 size: 18 residues. CDR1 is SQVTM and CDR2 is ANQGSEA in the germline V gene. V shed 7 bases and J 1 base; nucleotides not matched to a gene: 19. As DNA, the CDR3 is TGCAGCGCGACCCCGTCGGGACAGGGTAGCGCTACGAACACTGAAGCTTTCTTT. Its protein product is CSATPSGQGSATNTEAFF.

This clone has ten or more counts. CDR3: CASRERRSSYNSPLHF. Written as DNA, the CDR3 is TGTGCCAGCAGGGAACGCCGCAGCTCCTATAATTCACCCCTCCACTTT. V is TRBV2 and J is TRBJ1-6; D is undetermined. The CDR3 consists of 16 residues. V dropped 6 bases and J dropped 0 bases, with 12 bases sitting between them. CDR1 and CDR2 from the germline V gene are SNHLY and FYNNEI.

The chain links TRBV27 to TRBJ2-5; TRBD2 matches 7 bases. The CDR3 extends over 15 amino acids. Germline CDR1 is MNHEY and CDR2 is SMNVEV (reference sequence). V lost 5 bases and J lost 2; bases outside the gene matches: 8. CDR3 protein: CASSPLSGAQETQYF. CDR3 sequence (DNA): TGTGCCAGCAGTCCACTAAGCGGGGCACAAGAGACCCAGTACTTC.

The V gene is TRBV11-2, the J gene TRBJ1-2; D is possibly TRBD1 (5 bases). The V and J ends lost 4 bases and 7 bases respectively, with 25 bases between them. Germline values: CDR1 SGHAT, CDR2 FQNNGV. The CDR3 has 17 amino acids. CDR3 bases: TGTGCCAGCAGCTCTATCCGCAGGGTGCTCACTCTGGGTGGCTACACCTTC. This encodes CASSSIRRVLTLGGYTF.

The genes are TRBV5-1 and TRBJ2-7, with 10 bases aligning to TRBD1. The CDR3 covers 14 residues. With V trimmed by 2 bases and J by 6 bases, 5 bases remained unmatched. Germline lookup yields CDR1 SGHRS and CDR2 YFSETQ. CDR3 DNA: TGCGCCAGCAGCTTAGGGACAGGGGTGGGCGAGCAGTACTTC. This encodes CASSLGTGVGEQYF.